This TCR beta chain was sequenced during a study of T cell responses to AZD1222 COVID-19 vaccine. Libraries were prepared by immunoSEQ multiplex PCR; TCRdb keeps only in-frame clonotypes and omits some of them. The top ten hold 20% to 25% of the sample, which has roughly 100,000 clones, 75% to 90% seen once. The table lists this clone with a count of one. Germline V gene sequence: CDR1 LGHDT, CDR2 YNNKEL (reference sequence). J lost 7 bases, V lost 0 bases, and 8 bases had no gene match. The CDR3 consists of 17 residues. The sample was peripheral blood, taken on day 0 of AZD1222 vaccination. The gene calls are TRBV3-1 (or the pseudogene TRBV3-2) and TRBJ2-1, with 11 positions matching TRBD2. This receptor was identified in an adult in good health. DNA for the CDR3: TGTGCCAGCAGCCAAGATCTTGGGACTAGCGGCCGGAATGAGCAGTTCTTC. Translation: CASSQDLGTSGRNEQFF.